The 28 T cell receptor beta chains below were found in one sample sequenced in a study of T cells after yellow fever vaccination. A single record per CDR3 protein comes from TCRdb applying MiXCR to the 5' RACE reads. The data hold tens of thousands of distinct CDR3 sequences, with around 7% observed a single time. This material consisted of CD8+ T cells sorted from PBMCs, taken less than 6 days after the first yellow fever vaccination. The receptors stem from a man aged 18-30 years who received the YFV17D yellow fever vaccine.

The chain has TRBV4-1 and TRBJ2-7; 12 bases are shared with TRBD1. This CDR3 is built from 15 residues. V lost 4 bases and J lost 6; bases outside the gene matches: 7. CDR1 is MGHRA, CDR2 YSYEKL, per germline. The CDR3 reads CASSRGTGGTGEQYF. The CDR3 nucleotides are TGCGCCAGCAGCCGTGGGACAGGGGGCACTGGCGAGCAGTACTTC.

This clonotype showed up many times. The chain uses TRBV4-3 and TRBJ2-6, with a possible D match to TRBD1 (5 bases). Trimming removed 2 bases from V and 0 bases from J, with 5 bases in between. Germline V gene data show CDR1 as LGHNA and CDR2 as YSLEER. The length of the CDR3 is 15 residues. Here the CDR3 DNA reads TGCGCCAGCAGCCAACAGGGCTCTGGGGCCAACGTCCTGACTTTC. This sequence encodes CASSQQGSGANVLTF.

The sample holds a few counts of this clonotype. V gene TRBV12-3 or TRBV12-4 combines with J gene TRBJ2-5; 8 bases align to TRBD1. This CDR3 contains 15 residues. V lost 2 bases and J lost 5; bases outside the gene matches: 7. CDR3: CASSLSGQGSETQYF. The DNA for the CDR3 is TGTGCCAGCAGTTTATCAGGACAGGGTTCCGAGACCCAGTACTTC.

The gene calls are TRBV27 and TRBJ2-6; D may be TRBD1 or TRBD2 (5 bases each). CDR3 length: 19 residues. The germline V and J ends were trimmed by 2 bases and 4 bases, with 21 bases remaining between them. Germline V CDR1 and CDR2: MNHEY, SMNVEV (reference sequence). DNA of the CDR3: TGTGCCAGCAGTTTAAATCCGGGACGCCACCTGGACGGGGCCAACGTCCTGACTTTC. This sequence encodes CASSLNPGRHLDGANVLTF.

This clonotype turned up a few times. This CDR3 is CASSYHGAALEAQYF. The CDR3 bases are TGTGCCAGCAGTTACCACGGGGCGGCCCTTGAGGCCCAGTACTTC. V usage is TRBV6-5 and J usage is TRBJ2-5; D possibly uses TRBD1 or TRBD2 (5 bases each). The V end lost 2 bases, the J end lost 9 bases, and 19 bases lay between the germline ends. Germline V gives CDR1 MNHEY, CDR2 SVGAGI. This CDR3 has 15 amino acids.

The CDR3 region has the DNA TGTGCCAGCAGCTCACCGTGGCACCAAGAGACCCAGTACTTC. Amino acid sequence: CASSSPWHQETQYF. This chain uses TRBV14 with TRBJ2-5; D gene ambiguous. Germline V gene sequence: CDR1 SGHDN, CDR2 FVKESK. V was trimmed by 5 bases and J by 0 bases, leaving 10 bases between them. The length of the CDR3 is 14 residues.

This clonotype was seen more than once but under ten times. The chain has TRBV4-2 and TRBJ2-1; 10 positions agree with TRBD2. J was trimmed by 2 bases and V by 0 bases; bases with no gene match: 7. The CDR3 contains 18 residues. Germline CDR1 LGHNA, CDR2 YNFKEQ. CDR3 bases: TGTGCCAGCAGCCAAGAGGCTAGCGGGGGAGGAACCTACAATGAGCAGTTCTTC. Protein product: CASSQEASGGGTYNEQFF.

This clonotype was detected many times. This sequence joins TRBV7-8 and TRBJ2-1; D might be TRBD2 (7 bases). CDR3 length equals 14 residues. The V end was cut by 3 bases, the J end by 10 bases, with 16 bases between. Germline loops: CDR1 SGHVS, CDR2 FQNEAQ. CDR3 nucleotide sequence: TGTGCCAGCAGCTTGGCGGGGGCCCCGGGGGAGCAGTTCTTC. Its translation: CASSLAGAPGEQFF.

This clonotype was observed a few times. Here the CDR3 DNA reads TGTGCTAGTGGTTTGGTATGGGGGGGATACAATCAGCCCCAGCATTTT. Protein sequence: CASGLVWGGYNQPQHF. The chain recombines TRBV12-5 with TRBJ1-5; the D gene is possibly TRBD1 (5 bases). CDR1 and CDR2 from the germline V gene are LGHNT and FRNRAP. Deletions cut 0 bases from V and 3 bases from J, with 12 bases between. This CDR3 contains 16 residues.

The chain employs TRBV7-9 and TRBJ2-1; D is unclear. Germline CDR1 SEHNR, CDR2 FQNEAQ (reference sequence). Trimming pared 4 bases from V and 4 bases from J, leaving 11 bases between. The CDR3 totals 14 residues. CDR3 bases: TGTGCCAGCAGCTCGATCGGGCCTTACAATGAGCAGTTCTTC. This gives the protein CASSSIGPYNEQFF.

At least ten counts were recorded for this clonotype. V and J are TRBV6-2 or TRBV6-3 and TRBJ2-1; 10 positions agree with TRBD1. The CDR3 has 14 residues. Germline lookup yields CDR1 MNHEY and CDR2 SVGEGT. Trimming took 5 bases from V and 14 from J; bases not matched to a gene: 12. CDR3 nucleotides: TGTGCCAGCAGTACAAGCCCGGACAGGGGGAGGGAGTTCTTC. It translates to CASSTSPDRGREFF.

V and J are TRBV6-2 or TRBV6-3 and TRBJ2-3, with 8 bases matching TRBD1. The CDR3 sequence is 15 residues long. Losses at the gene ends were 3 bases for V and 0 bases for J; bases not matched to a gene: 2. Germline CDR1 MNHEY, CDR2 SVGEGT. The CDR3 region is CASSYRDRSTDTQYF. The CDR3 DNA is TGTGCCAGCAGTTATAGGGACAGGAGCACAGATACGCAGTATTTT.

This clonotype was found a few times. The chain links TRBV6-5 to TRBJ1-1, with 9 positions matching TRBD1. Germline lookup yields CDR1 MNHEY and CDR2 SVGAGI. With V trimmed by 2 bases and J by 4 bases, 8 bases remained unmatched. The CDR3 has 16 residues. CDR3 sequence reads: CASSYPKDRGATEAFF. CDR3 nucleotides: TGTGCCAGCAGTTACCCCAAGGACAGGGGTGCCACTGAAGCTTTCTTT.

This clonotype was observed a handful of times. The chain joins TRBV19 to TRBJ1-1; 8 bases fit TRBD1. The CDR3 sequence is 14 residues long. In germline, CDR1 is LNHDA, CDR2 SQIVND (reference sequence). The V gene end was trimmed by 9 bases and the J gene end by 3 bases; junction bases not matched to a gene: 9. CDR3 loop: CASLFGQGYTEAFF. Written as DNA, the CDR3 is TGTGCCAGCCTATTCGGACAGGGCTACACTGAAGCTTTCTTT.

V is TRBV4-1 and J is TRBJ1-6; no clear D gene. Germline V gene lookup returns CDR1 MGHRA and CDR2 YSYEKL. The CDR3 consists of 14 residues. The V end was cut by 4 bases, the J end by 4 bases, with 8 bases between. For the CDR3, the DNA is TGCGCCAGCAGCCTGAGGGCATATAATTCACCCCTCCACTTT. This sequence encodes CASSLRAYNSPLHF.

The chain uses TRBV2 and TRBJ1-5; D unclear. Germline CDR1 reads SNHLY; CDR2 reads FYNNEI. Trimming shortened V by 5 bases and J by 0 bases, and 8 bases separated the two germline ends. This CDR3 is built from 14 residues. CDR3 in amino acids: CASSTGYSNQPQHF. The CDR3 coding sequence is TGTGCCAGCAGTACCGGGTATAGCAATCAGCCCCAGCATTTT.

Ten or more counts support this clonotype. V and J are TRBV20-1 and TRBJ1-4; D gene unclear. Looked up from germline, CDR1 is DFQATT and CDR2 is SNEGSKA (reference sequence). The CDR3 covers 13 residues. The V gene lost 3 bases and the J gene lost 6 bases, with 11 bases spanning the gap. The CDR3 sequence: CSARLAVDEKLFF. DNA for the CDR3: TGCAGTGCTAGGTTAGCCGTGGATGAAAAACTGTTTTTT.

In this sample, this clonotype turned up a few times. V usage is TRBV9 and J usage is TRBJ2-7; weak D call: TRBD2 (5 bases). This CDR3 is 16 amino acids long. V was cut by 2 bases and J by 0 bases, with 15 bases left in between. Germline CDR1 SGDLS, CDR2 YYNGEE. The CDR3 loop is CASSVVWDRGSYEQYV. CDR3 sequence (DNA): TGTGCCAGCAGCGTCGTTTGGGATCGGGGCTCCTACGAGCAGTACGTC.

This clonotype came up a few times. The J gene is TRBJ1-1, the V gene TRBV5-1, with TRBD1 matching 7 bases. The CDR3 has 14 residues. Trimming at V came to 2 bases and at J to 4 bases, leaving 5 bases not matched to a gene. Germline CDR1 SGHRS, CDR2 YFSETQ. The CDR3 spells CASSLTGEGTEAFF. The DNA of the CDR3 is TGCGCCAGCAGCTTAACAGGGGAGGGCACTGAAGCTTTCTTT.

This clonotype occurred a few times. The genes are TRBV7-2 and TRBJ2-5; TRBD2 aligns across 11 bases. The V gene end was trimmed by 5 bases and the J gene end by 2 bases; junction bases not matched to a gene: 7. The V gene's germline CDR1 is SGHTA and CDR2 FQGNSA. The CDR3 spans 16 residues. The DNA of the CDR3 is TGTGCCAGCAGCCGTGGGACTAGCGGTGAACAAGAGACCCAGTACTTC. Translated, it gives CASSRGTSGEQETQYF.

This clonotype was seen a handful of times. The rearrangement uses TRBV4-1 and TRBJ2-7, with 8 bases fitting TRBD2. Germline V gene lookup returns CDR1 MGHRA and CDR2 YSYEKL. This CDR3 spans 15 amino acids. The V and J ends lost 0 bases and 2 bases, in that order; junction bases with no gene match: 3. CDR3 residues: CASSQDSGRAYEQYF. The CDR3 DNA sequence: TGCGCCAGCAGCCAAGATTCCGGGAGGGCCTACGAGCAGTACTTC.

This clonotype was observed at least ten times. This chain joins TRBV12-5 and TRBJ2-3; D unresolved. The V and J ends lost 4 bases and 2 bases respectively, with 1 base between them. Germline V gene data show CDR1 as LGHNT and CDR2 as FRNRAP. The CDR3 has 11 amino acids. CDR3 DNA: TGTGCTAGTGGTTCCACAGATACGCAGTATTTT. Residues: CASGSTDTQYF.

This clonotype was observed a handful of times. V and J are TRBV29-1 and TRBJ2-4, with a tentative D call TRBD1 (6 bases). V lost 4 bases and J 5 bases, leaving 18 bases between the germline ends. Germline-derived CDR1 and CDR2 are SQVTM and ANQGSEA. The CDR3 runs 15 residues. In DNA form, the CDR3 reads TGCAGCGTTGTACCCTCCCAGGGGCCCCAAAACATTCAGTACTTC. This codes for CSVVPSQGPQNIQYF.

This chain joins TRBV4-1 and TRBJ1-5; 7 bases fit TRBD1. The CDR3 covers 16 residues. Germline CDR1 and CDR2: MGHRA and YSYEKL. V lost 2 bases, J lost 0 bases, and 4 bases stayed unmatched. The CDR3 is CASSQRTGASNQPQHF. The CDR3 DNA reads TGCGCCAGCAGCCAAAGGACAGGTGCTAGCAATCAGCCCCAGCATTTT.

This clonotype appeared a few times. The J gene is TRBJ2-3, the V gene TRBV5-4, with a possible D match to TRBD2 (5 bases). CDR1 and CDR2 (germline): SGHNT, YYREEE (reference sequence). CDR3 size: 18 residues. The V gene lost 0 bases and the J gene lost 9 bases, with 26 bases spanning the gap. The CDR3 is CASSLAEPGLQSEETQYF. DNA of the CDR3: TGTGCCAGCAGCTTGGCCGAACCTGGACTCCAATCAGAGGAGACGCAGTATTTT.

This clonotype has a handful of counts. The chain uses TRBV29-1 and TRBJ2-1; 9 nucleotides align to TRBD2. Germline CDR1 and CDR2: SQVTM and ANQGSEA. This CDR3 comprises 15 residues. V was pared by 5 bases and J by 7 bases, with 12 bases of the junction left unmatched. CDR3 region: CSVTSGGGALNEQFF. The CDR3 DNA sequence: TGCAGCGTTACCTCCGGCGGGGGGGCTCTGAATGAGCAGTTCTTC.

The chain uses TRBV28 and TRBJ2-7; 11 bases line up with TRBD1. This CDR3 spans 16 amino acids. Trimming cost V 6 bases and J 0 bases; bases outside gene matches: 7. CDR1 and CDR2 (germline): MDHEN, SYDVKM. CDR3 sequence (DNA): TGTGCCAGCAGGGACCCGGGGACAGGGGGCTCCTACGAGCAGTACGTC. Its translation is CASRDPGTGGSYEQYV.

In its sample, this clonotype was seen many times. V usage is TRBV20-1 and J usage is TRBJ1-6; 7 bases fit TRBD1. Germline-derived CDR1 and CDR2 are DFQATT and SNEGSKA (reference sequence). CDR3 size: 14 residues. Losses at the gene ends were 0 bases for V and 9 bases for J; bases not matched to a gene: 5. The CDR3 protein is CSARDDREASPLHF. Here the CDR3 DNA reads TGCAGTGCTAGAGATGACAGGGAGGCTTCACCCCTCCACTTT.